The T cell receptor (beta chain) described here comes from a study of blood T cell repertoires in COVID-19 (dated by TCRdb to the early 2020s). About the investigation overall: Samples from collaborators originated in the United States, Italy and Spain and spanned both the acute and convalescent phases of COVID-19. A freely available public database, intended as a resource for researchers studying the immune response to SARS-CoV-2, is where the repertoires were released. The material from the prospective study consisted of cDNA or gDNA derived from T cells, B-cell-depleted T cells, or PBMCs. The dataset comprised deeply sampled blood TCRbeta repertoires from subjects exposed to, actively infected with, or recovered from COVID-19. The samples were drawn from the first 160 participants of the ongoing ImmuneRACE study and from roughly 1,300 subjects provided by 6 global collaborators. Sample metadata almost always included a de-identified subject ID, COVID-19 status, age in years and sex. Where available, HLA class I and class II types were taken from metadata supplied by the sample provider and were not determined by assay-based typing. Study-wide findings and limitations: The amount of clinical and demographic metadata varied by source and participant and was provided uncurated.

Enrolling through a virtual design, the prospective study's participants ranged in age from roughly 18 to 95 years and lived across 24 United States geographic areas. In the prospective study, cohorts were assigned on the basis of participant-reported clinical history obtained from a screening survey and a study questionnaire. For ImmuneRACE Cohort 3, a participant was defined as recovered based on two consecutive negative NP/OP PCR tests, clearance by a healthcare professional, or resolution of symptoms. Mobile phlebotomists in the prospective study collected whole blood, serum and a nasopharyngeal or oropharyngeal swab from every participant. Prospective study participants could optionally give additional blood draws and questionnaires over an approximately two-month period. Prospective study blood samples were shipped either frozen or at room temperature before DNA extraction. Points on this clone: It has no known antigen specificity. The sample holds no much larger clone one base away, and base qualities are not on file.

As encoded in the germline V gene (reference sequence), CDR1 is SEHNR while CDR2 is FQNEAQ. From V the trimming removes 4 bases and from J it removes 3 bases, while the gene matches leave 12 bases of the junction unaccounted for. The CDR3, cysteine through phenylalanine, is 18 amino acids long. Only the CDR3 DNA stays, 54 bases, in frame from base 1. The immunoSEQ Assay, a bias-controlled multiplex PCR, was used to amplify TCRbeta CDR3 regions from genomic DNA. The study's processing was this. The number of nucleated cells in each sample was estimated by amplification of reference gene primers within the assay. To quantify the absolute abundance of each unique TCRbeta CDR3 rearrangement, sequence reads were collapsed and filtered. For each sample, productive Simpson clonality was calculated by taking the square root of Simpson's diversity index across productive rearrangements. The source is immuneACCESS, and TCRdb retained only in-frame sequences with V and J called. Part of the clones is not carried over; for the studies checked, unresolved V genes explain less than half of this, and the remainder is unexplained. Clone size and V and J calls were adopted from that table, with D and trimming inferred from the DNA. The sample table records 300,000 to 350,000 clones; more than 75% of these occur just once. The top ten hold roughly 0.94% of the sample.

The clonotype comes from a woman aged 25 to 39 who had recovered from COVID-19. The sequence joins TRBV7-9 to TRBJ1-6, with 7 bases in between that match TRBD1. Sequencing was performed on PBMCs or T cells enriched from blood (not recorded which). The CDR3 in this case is CASSSNPNRDSYNSPLHF. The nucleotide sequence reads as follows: TGTGCCAGCAGCTCTAATCCAAATCGGGACAGCTATAATTCACCCCTCCACTTT.